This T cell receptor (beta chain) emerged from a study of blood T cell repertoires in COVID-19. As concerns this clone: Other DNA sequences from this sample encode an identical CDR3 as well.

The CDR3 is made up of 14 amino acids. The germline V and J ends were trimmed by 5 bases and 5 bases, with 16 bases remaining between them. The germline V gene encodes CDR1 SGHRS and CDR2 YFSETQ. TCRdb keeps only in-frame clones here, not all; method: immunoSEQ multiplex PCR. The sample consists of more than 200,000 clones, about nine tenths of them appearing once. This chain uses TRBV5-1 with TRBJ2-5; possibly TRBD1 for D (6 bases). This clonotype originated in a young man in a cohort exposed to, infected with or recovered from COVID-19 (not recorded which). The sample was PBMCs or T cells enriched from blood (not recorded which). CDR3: CASSKQGLRETQYF. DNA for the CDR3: TGCGCCAGCAGTAAACAGGGCCTGAGGGAGACCCAGTACTTC.